This T cell receptor beta chain was obtained from a study of blood T cell repertoires in COVID-19. Whole-study context: In each case, the material was cDNA or gDNA derived from T cells, B-cell-depleted T cells, or PBMCs.

Participants were aged roughly 18 to 90 years, lived in 20 to 25 US areas, and enrolled virtually. Clinical history reported by participants formed the basis on which cohorts were assigned. Source study methods: Reference gene primer amplification yielded estimated nucleated cell counts. Data came from immunoSEQ multiplex PCR; TCRdb stores just in-frame clones and leaves some out. The V and J calls and clone size were taken over from that table, and D and trimming were inferred from the DNA. The data show around 320,000 clones, roughly 89% seen once. The specimen sequenced was PBMCs or T cells enriched from blood (not recorded which). The sequence was obtained from a woman aged 18-29 years with acute COVID-19.

CDR3 region: CASSQRGNYGYTF. CDR3 sequence (DNA): TGTGCCAGCAGCCAGCGGGGAAACTATGGCTACACCTTC. The V gene is TRBV6-5, the J gene TRBJ1-2, with D unclear. Germline CDR1 is MNHEY and CDR2 is SVGAGI. Trimming removed 6 bases at V and 2 bases at J, with 10 bases between. The CDR3 length is 13 residues.